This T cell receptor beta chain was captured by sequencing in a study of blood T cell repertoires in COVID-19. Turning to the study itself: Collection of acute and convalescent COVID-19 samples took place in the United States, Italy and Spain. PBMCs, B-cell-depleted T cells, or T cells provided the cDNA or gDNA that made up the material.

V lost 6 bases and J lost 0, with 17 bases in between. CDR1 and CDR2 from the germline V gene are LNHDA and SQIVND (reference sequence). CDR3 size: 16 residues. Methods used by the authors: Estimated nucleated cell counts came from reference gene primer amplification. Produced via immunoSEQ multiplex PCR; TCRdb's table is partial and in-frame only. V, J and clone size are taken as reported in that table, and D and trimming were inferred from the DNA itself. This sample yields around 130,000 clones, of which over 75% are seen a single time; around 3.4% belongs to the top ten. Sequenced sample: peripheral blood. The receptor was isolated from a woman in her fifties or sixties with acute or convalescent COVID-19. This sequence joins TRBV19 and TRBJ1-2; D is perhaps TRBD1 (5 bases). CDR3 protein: CASRSLAGGPNYGYTF. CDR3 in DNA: TGTGCCAGTAGAAGCCTCGCGGGGGGACCTAACTATGGCTACACCTTC.